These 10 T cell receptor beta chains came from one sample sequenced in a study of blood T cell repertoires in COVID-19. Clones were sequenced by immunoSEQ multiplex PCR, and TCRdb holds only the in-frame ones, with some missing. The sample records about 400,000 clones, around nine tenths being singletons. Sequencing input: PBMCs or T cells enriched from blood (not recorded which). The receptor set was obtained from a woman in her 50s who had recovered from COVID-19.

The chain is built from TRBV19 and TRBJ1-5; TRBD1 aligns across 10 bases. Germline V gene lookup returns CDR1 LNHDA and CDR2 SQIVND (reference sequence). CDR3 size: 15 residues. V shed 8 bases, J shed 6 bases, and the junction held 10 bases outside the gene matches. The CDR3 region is CASREWDRGSQPQHF. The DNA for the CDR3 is TGTGCCAGTCGTGAGTGGGACAGGGGTTCTCAGCCCCAGCATTTT.

CDR3 sequence reads: CASSQDGTGLPYEQYF. The DNA of the CDR3 is TGCGCCAGCAGCCAAGATGGGACAGGGTTGCCCTACGAGCAGTACTTC. The chain employs TRBV4-3 and TRBJ2-7; TRBD1 matches 9 bases. Germline-derived CDR1 and CDR2 are LGHNA and YSLEER. This CDR3 spans 16 amino acids. The V and J ends lost 0 bases and 2 bases, in that order; junction bases with no gene match: 5.

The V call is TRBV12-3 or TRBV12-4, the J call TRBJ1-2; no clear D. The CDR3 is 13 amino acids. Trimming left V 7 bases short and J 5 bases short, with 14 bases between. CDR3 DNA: TGTGCCAGCACCTCGGGAGGGCCTTATGGCTACACCTTC. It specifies CASTSGGPYGYTF.

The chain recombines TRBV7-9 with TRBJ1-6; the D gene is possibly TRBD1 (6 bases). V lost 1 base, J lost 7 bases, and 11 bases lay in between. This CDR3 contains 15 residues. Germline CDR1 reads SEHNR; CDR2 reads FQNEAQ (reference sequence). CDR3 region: CASSLEWGHNSPLHF. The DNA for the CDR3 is TGTGCCAGCAGCTTAGAATGGGGACACAATTCACCCCTCCACTTT.

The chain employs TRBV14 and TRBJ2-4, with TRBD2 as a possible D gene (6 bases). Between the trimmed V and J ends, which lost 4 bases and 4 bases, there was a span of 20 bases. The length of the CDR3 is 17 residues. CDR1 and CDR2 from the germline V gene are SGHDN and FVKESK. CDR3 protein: CASSPYKPTGGKNIQYF. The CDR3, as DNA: TGTGCCAGCAGCCCCTACAAACCAACCGGGGGTAAAAACATTCAGTACTTC.

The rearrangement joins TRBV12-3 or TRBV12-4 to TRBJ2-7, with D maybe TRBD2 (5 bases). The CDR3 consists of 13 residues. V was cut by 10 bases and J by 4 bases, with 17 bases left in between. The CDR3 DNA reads TGTGCCACCCAGGACTCTGACCGTTACGAGCAGTACTTC. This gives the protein CATQDSDRYEQYF.

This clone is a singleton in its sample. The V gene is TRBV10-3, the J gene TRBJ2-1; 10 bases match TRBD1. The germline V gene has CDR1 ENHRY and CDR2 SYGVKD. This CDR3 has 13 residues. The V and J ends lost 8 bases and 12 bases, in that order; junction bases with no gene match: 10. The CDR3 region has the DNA TGTGCCATCCGGCCGGGACAGGGGTTGCGGCAGTTCTTC. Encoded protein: CAIRPGQGLRQFF.

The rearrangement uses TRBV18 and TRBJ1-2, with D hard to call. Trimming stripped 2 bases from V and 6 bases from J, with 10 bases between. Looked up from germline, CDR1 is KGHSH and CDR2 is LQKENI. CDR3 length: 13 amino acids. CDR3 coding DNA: TGTGCCAGCTCACCAGTGGAGTCGAATGGCTACACCTTC. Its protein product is CASSPVESNGYTF.

The CDR3 reads CARRYELAGGKETQYF. DNA of the CDR3: TGTGCCAGAAGGTATGAACTAGCGGGGGGAAAAGAGACCCAGTACTTC. The chain has TRBV5-3 and TRBJ2-5; the match to TRBD2 covers 12 bases. TRBV5-3 is an open reading frame, and its role is uncertain. The junction had 8 bases not matched to a gene; V was cut back by 5 bases and J by 3 bases. This CDR3 has 16 residues.

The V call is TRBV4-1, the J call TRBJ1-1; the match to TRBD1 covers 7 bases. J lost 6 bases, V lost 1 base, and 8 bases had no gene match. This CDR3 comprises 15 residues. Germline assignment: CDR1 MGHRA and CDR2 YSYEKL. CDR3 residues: CASSQVQTGKAEAFF. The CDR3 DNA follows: TGCGCCAGCAGCCAAGTTCAGACAGGGAAGGCTGAAGCTTTCTTT.